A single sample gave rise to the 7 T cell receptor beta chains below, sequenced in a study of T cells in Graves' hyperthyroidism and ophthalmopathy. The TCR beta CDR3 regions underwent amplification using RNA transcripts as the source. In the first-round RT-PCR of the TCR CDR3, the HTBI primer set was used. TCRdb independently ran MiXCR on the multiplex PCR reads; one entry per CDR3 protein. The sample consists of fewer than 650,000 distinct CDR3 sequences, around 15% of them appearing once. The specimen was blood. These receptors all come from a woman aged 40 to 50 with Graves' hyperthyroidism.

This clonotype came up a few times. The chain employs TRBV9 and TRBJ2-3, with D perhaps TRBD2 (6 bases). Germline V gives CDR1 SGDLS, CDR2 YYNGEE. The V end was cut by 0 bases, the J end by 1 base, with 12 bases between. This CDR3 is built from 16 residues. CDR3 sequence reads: CASSVEILAGTDTQYF. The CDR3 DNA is TGTGCCAGCAGCGTAGAAATATTAGCGGGCACAGATACGCAGTATTTT.

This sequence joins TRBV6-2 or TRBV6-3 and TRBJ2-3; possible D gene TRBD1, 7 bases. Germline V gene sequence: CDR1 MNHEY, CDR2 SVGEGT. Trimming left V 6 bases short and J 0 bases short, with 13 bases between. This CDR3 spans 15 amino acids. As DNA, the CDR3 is TGTGCCAGCAGCCGGGGGACAGTTAGCACAGATACGCAGTATTTT. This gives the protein CASSRGTVSTDTQYF.

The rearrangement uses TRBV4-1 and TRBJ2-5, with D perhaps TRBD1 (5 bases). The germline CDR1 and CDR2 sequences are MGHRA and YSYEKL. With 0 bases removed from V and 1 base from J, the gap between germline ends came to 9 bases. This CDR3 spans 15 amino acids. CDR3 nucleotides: TGCGCCAGCAGCCAAGATAGGACATTCCAAGAGACCCAGTACTTC. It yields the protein CASSQDRTFQETQYF.

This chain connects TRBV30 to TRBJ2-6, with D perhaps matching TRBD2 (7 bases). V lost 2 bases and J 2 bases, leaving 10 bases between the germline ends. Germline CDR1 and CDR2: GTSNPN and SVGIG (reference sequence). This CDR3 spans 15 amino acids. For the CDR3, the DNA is TGTGCCTGGAGTAGGGAGGGGGCTGGGGCCAACGTCCTGACTTTC. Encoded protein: CAWSREGAGANVLTF.

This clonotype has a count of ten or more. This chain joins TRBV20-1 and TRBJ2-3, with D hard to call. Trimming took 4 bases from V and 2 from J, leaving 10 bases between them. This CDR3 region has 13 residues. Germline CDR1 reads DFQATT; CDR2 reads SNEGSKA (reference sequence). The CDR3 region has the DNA TGCAGTGCTAAAAGCTCATACACAGATACGCAGTATTTT. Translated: CSAKSSYTDTQYF.

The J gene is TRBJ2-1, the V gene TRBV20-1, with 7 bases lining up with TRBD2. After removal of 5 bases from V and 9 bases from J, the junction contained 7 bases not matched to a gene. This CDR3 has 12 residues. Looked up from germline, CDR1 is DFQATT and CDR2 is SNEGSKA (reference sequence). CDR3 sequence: CSARGEGFEQFF. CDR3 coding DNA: TGCAGTGCTCGAGGGGAGGGATTTGAGCAGTTCTTC.

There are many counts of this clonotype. In nucleotides, the CDR3 is TGTGCCAGCAGCCTGGACAGTTCTGGGGCCAACGTCCTGACTTTC. Translation: CASSLDSSGANVLTF. The chain employs TRBV7-3 and TRBJ2-6, with D possibly TRBD1 on 6 matching bases. In germline, CDR1 is SGHTA, CDR2 FQGTGA. This CDR3 spans 15 amino acids. Trimming cost V 5 bases and J 1 base, with 9 bases left between them.